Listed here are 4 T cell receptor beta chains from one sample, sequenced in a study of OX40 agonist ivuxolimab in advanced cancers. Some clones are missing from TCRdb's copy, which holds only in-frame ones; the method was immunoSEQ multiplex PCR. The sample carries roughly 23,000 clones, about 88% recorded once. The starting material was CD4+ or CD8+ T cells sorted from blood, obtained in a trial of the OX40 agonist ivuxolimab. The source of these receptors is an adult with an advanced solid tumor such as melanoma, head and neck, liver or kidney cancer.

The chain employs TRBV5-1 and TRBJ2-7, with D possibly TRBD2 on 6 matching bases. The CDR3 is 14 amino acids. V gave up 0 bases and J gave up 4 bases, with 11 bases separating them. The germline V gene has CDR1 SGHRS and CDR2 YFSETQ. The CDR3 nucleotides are TGCGCCAGCAGCTTGGCGGGAGCCGGATACGAGCAGTACTTC. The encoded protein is CASSLAGAGYEQYF.

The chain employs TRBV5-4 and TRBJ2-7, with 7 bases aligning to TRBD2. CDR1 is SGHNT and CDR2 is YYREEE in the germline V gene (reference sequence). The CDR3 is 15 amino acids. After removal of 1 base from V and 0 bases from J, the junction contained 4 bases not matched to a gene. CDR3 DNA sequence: TGTGCCAGCAGCTTGCGGGGCGGGAGCTCCTACGAGCAGTACTTC. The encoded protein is CASSLRGGSSYEQYF.

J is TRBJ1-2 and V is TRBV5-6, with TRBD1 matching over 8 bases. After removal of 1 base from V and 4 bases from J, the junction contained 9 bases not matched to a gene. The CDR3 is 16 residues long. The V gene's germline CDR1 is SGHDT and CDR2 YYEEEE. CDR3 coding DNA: TGTGCCAGCAGCTTGTACGCCGGACAGGGACCCTATGGCTACACCTTC. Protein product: CASSLYAGQGPYGYTF.

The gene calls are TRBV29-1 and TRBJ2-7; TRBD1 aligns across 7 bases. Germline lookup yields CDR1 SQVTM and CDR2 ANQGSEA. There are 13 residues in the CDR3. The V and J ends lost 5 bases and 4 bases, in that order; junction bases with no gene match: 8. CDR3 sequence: CSVTTGQSYEQYF. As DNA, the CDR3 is TGCAGCGTTACCACGGGACAGTCTTACGAGCAGTACTTC.